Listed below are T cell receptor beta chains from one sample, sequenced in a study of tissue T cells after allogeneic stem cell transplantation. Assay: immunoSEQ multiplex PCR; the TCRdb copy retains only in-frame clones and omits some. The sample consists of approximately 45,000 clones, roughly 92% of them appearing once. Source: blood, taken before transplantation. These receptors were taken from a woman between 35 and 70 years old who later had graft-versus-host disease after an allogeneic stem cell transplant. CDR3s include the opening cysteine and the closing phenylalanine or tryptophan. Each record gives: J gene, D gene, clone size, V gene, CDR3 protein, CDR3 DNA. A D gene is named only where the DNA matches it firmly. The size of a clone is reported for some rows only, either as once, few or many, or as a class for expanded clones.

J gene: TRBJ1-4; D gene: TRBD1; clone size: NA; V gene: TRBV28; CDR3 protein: CASSPTGTARNEKLFF; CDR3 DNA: TGTGCCAGCAGCCCCACAGGGACAGCCCGTAATGAAAAACTGTTTTTT
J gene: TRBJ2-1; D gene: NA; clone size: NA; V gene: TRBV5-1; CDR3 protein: CASSLSAGNNEQFF; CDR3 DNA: TGCGCCAGCAGCTTGTCGGCGGGGAACAATGAGCAGTTCTTC
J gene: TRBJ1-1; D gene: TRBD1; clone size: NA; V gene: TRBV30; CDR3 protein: CAWLGDRGTEAFF; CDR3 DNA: TGTGCCTGGTTAGGCGACAGGGGCACTGAAGCTTTCTTT
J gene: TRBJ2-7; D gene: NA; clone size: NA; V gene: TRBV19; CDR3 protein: CASSSQGGLSYEQYF; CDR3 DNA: TGTGCCAGTAGCTCTCAAGGGGGACTCTCCTACGAGCAGTACTTC
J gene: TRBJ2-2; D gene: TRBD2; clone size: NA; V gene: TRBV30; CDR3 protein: CAWSGGRVGRFSPGELFF; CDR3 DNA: TGTGCCTGGAGTGGAGGGAGGGTCGGGAGATTTTCGCCCGGGGAGCTGTTTTTT
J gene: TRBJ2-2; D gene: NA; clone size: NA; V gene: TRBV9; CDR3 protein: CASSVGTAYNTGELFF; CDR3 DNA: TGTGCCAGCAGCGTAGGGACAGCTTACAACACCGGGGAGCTGTTTTTT
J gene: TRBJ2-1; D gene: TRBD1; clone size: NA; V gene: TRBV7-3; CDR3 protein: CASARDRGWNEQFF; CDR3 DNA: TGTGCCAGCGCCCGGGACAGGGGCTGGAATGAGCAGTTCTTC
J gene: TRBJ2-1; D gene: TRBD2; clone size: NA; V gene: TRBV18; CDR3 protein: CASSPLGTSGRGNEQFF; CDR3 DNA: TGTGCCAGCTCACCACTCGGGACTAGCGGGAGGGGCAATGAGCAGTTCTTC
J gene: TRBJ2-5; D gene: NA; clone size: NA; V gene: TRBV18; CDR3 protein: CASSLYQGRQETQYF; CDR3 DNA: TGTGCCAGCTCACTTTACCAGGGACGGCAAGAGACCCAGTACTTC
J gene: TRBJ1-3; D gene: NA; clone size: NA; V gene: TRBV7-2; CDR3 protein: CASSLSGPTSGNTIYF; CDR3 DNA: TGTGCCAGCAGCTTATCCGGCCCGACCTCTGGAAACACCATATATTTT
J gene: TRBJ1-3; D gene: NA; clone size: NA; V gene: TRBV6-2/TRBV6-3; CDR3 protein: CASSERTSSGNTIYF; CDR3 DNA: TGTGCCAGCAGCGAAAGAACAAGCAGCGGAAACACCATATATTTT
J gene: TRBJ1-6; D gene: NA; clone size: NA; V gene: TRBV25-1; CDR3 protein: CASRDRMRHSPLHF; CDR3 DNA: TGTGCCAGCAGGGACAGAATGAGGCATTCACCCCTCCACTTT
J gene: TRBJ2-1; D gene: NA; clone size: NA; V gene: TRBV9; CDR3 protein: CASSVGGPSYNEQFF; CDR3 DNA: TGTGCCAGCAGCGTGGGGGGACCCTCCTACAATGAGCAGTTCTTC
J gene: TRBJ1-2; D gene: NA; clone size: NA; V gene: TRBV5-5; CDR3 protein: CASSQPQVGFSGYTF; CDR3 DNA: TGTGCCAGCAGCCAACCTCAGGTGGGGTTTAGTGGCTACACCTTC
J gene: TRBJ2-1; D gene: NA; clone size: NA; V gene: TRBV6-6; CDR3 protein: CASRLQGLVANNEQFF; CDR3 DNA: TGTGCCAGCAGGCTACAGGGTTTGGTAGCTAACAATGAGCAGTTCTTC
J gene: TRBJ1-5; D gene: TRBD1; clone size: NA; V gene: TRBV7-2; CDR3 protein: CASSLNRGHNQPQHF; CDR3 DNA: TGTGCCAGCAGCTTAAACAGGGGCCACAATCAGCCCCAGCATTTT
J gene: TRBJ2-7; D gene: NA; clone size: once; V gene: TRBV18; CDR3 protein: CASPLGRLYEQYF; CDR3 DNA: TGTGCCAGCCCACTAGGCCGTTTATACGAGCAGTACTTC
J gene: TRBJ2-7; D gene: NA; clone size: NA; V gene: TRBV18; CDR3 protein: CASSPRSSYEQYF; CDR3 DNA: TGTGCCAGCTCGCCTAGGAGCTCCTACGAGCAGTACTTC
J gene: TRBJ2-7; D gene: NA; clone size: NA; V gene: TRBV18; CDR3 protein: CASSPYLSYEQYF; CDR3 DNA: TGTGCCAGCTCACCGTATCTATCCTACGAGCAGTACTTC
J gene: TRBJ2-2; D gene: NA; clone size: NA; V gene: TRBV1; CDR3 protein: CTSSPKVGELFF; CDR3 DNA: TGCACCAGCAGCCCAAAGGTCGGGGAGCTGTTTTTT
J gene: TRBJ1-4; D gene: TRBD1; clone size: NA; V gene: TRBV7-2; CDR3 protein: CASSFTTGTNEKLFF; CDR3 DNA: TGTGCCAGCAGCTTCACGACAGGGACGAATGAAAAACTGTTTTTT
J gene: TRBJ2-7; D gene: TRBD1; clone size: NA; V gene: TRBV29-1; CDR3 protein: CSARGTGVVEQYF; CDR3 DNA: TGCAGCGCCAGGGGGACAGGGGTTGTCGAGCAGTACTTC
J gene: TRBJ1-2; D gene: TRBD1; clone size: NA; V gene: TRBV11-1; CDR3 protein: CASRTGFGYTF; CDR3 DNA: TGTGCCAGCAGGACAGGGTTTGGCTACACCTTC
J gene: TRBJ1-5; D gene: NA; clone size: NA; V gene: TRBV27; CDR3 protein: CASSPRRKEPQHF; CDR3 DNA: TGTGCCAGCAGTCCCCGAAGGAAAGAGCCCCAGCATTTT
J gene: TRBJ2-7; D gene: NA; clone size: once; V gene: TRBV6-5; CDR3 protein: CASYTPGNSYEQYF; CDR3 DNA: TGTGCCAGCTACACACCGGGCAATTCCTACGAGCAGTACTTC
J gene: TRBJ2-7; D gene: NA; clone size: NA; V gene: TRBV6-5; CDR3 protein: CASSPQRGAYEQYF; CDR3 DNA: TGTGCCAGCAGTCCTCAAAGGGGAGCGTACGAGCAGTACTTC
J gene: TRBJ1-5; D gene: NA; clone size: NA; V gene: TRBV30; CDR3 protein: CAWSVTESGPQHF; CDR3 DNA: TGTGCCTGGAGTGTAACAGAGTCTGGGCCCCAGCATTTT
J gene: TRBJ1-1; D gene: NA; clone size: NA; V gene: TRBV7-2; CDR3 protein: CASSLGLGTEAFF; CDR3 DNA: TGTGCCAGCAGCTTAGGTTTGGGCACAGAAGCTTTCTTT
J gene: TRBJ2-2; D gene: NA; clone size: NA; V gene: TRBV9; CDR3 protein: CASSVGSGTNTGELFF; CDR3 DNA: TGTGCCAGCAGCGTAGGTAGTGGGACGAACACCGGGGAGCTGTTTTTT
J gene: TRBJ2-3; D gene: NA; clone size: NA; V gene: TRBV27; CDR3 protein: CASSLSPDTQYF; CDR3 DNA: TGTGCCAGCAGTTTGAGTCCAGATACGCAGTATTTT
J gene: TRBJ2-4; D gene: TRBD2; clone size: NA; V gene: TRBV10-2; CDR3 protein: CASSGPSGRAEAKNIQYF; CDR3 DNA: TGCGCCAGCAGTGGGCCTAGCGGGAGGGCCGAGGCCAAAAACATTCAGTACTTC
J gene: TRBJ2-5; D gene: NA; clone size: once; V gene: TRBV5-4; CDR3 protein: CASSRTIEETQYF; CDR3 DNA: TGTGCCAGCAGCAGGACTATAGAAGAGACCCAGTACTTC
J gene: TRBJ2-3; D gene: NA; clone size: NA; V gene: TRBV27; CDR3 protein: CASSYGRSTDTQYF; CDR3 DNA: TGTGCCAGCAGCTACGGGAGAAGCACAGATACGCAGTATTTT
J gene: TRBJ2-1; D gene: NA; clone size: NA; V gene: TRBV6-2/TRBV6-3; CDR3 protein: CASSNPTGDSEQFF; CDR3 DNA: TGTGCCAGCAGTAACCCGACAGGCGACAGTGAGCAGTTCTTC
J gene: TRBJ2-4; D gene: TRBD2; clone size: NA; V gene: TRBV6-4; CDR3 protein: CASSDGLAVYF; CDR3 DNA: TGTGCCAGCAGTGACGGGCTAGCGGTGTACTTC